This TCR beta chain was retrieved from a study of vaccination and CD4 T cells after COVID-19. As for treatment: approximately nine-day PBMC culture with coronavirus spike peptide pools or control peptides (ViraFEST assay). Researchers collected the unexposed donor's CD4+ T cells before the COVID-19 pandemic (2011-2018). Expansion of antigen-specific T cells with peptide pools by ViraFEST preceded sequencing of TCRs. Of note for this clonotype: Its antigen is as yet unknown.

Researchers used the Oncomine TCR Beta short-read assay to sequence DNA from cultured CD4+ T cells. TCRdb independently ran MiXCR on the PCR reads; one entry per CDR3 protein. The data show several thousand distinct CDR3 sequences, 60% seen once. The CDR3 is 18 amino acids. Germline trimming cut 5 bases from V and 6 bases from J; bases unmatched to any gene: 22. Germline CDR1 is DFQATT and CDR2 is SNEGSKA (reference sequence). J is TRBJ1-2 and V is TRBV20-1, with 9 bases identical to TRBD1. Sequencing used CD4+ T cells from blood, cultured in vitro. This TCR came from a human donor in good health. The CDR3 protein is CSAHATSVGTGFAHGYTF. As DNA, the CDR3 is TGCAGTGCTCATGCAACTTCGGTTGGGACAGGGTTTGCCCATGGCTACACCTTC.